This TCR beta chain originates from a study of Graves' ophthalmopathy and Graves' hyperthyroidism. The study's findings and limits: A roughly 81% specificity and about 90% sensitivity were achieved by a 13-signature model that separated ophthalmopathy from stable hyperthyroidism.

PBMCs originated in 8.5 to 10 ml of fresh peripheral blood. This CDR3 is 13 amino acids long. V dropped 6 bases and J dropped 1 base, with 10 bases sitting between them. CDR1 and CDR2 from the germline V gene are SGHTA and FQGNSA. In this sample, this clonotype turned up many times. Its target is unknown. The TCR beta CDR3 regions underwent amplification from RNA transcripts. Second-round multiplex PCR came after first-round RT-PCR with HTBI primers. TCRdb used MiXCR to reprocess the multiplex PCR reads, holding one entry per CDR3 protein. Here the sample spans hundreds of thousands of distinct CDR3 sequences, around a fifth being singletons.

The sample consisted of peripheral blood. The gene calls are TRBV7-2 and TRBJ2-7, with D possibly matching TRBD2 (5 bases). This TCR derives from a woman aged 18-35 years with stable Graves' hyperthyroidism. CDR3 nucleotide sequence: TGTGCCAGCAGACCGAGGGCGTCCTACGAGCAGTACTTC. Its translation is CASRPRASYEQYF.